Below are 27 T cell receptor beta chains sequenced from a single sample in a study of T-cell memory formation after mild COVID-19. TCRdb independently ran MiXCR on the 5' RACE reads; one entry per CDR3 protein. Of around 82,000 distinct CDR3 sequences listed, 9.5% to 15% were seen once; the top ten hold less than 45%. What was sequenced was PBMCs or a T cell subset sorted from them (not recorded which). The receptors were sampled from a man aged 18 to 30 who had mild COVID-19 (a few samples of this study predate the infection). Cell type and time point are not known.

The chain has TRBV11-2 and TRBJ2-3, with D hard to call. Trimming removed 0 bases at V and 7 bases at J, with 2 bases between. CDR3 length: 11 residues. Germline assignment: CDR1 SGHAT and CDR2 FQNNGV. This chain's CDR3 is CASSLDNTQYF. The CDR3 DNA reads TGTGCCAGCAGCTTAGATAATACGCAGTATTTT.

Worth noting for this clonotype: At one of its ends the junction is not consistent with the germline gene, which may arise from a read error. The chain employs TRBV3-1 and TRBJ1-1; D gene uncertain. The CDR3 is 14 amino acids. CDR1 and CDR2 (germline): LGHDT, YNNKEL (reference sequence). The CDR3 reads CASSQESVNTEAFF. The CDR3 DNA is TGTGCAAGCAGCCAAGAATCGGTGAACACTGAAGCTTTCTTT.

This clonotype was counted between two and nine times. The CDR3 loop reads CASSQESYQRNIQYF. The CDR3, as DNA: TGCGCCAGCAGCCAAGAGTCATACCAGAGAAACATTCAGTACTTC. V usage is TRBV4-1 and J usage is TRBJ2-4; unclear D gene. Looked up from germline, CDR1 is MGHRA and CDR2 is YSYEKL. V lost 0 bases to trimming and J lost 6 bases, with 12 bases between them. This CDR3 spans 15 amino acids.

The chain carries TRBV2 and TRBJ1-6; D unclear. The CDR3 contains 13 residues. Trimming cost V 1 base and J 10 bases, with 8 bases left between them. Per germline, CDR1 SNHLY and CDR2 FYNNEI. For the CDR3, the DNA is TGTGCCAGCAGTGAAGGGCCGCGATCACCCCTCCACTTT. This sequence encodes CASSEGPRSPLHF.

This clonotype has only a few counts. The V gene is TRBV4-1, the J gene TRBJ2-7; the D call may be TRBD1 or TRBD2 (5 bases each). V dropped 4 bases and J dropped 4 bases, with 14 bases sitting between them. CDR3 length: 14 amino acids. Germline CDR1 reads MGHRA; CDR2 reads YSYEKL. The CDR3 region is CASSPRAGQYEQYF. CDR3 bases: TGCGCCAGCAGCCCGAGGGCAGGGCAATACGAGCAGTACTTC.

This clonotype was counted only a few times. In DNA form, the CDR3 reads TGTGCCTGGACCACCATCGGGCGGCCCTACGAGCAGTACTTC. It translates to CAWTTIGRPYEQYF. The chain carries TRBV30 and TRBJ2-7; the D is unclear. The germline CDR1 and CDR2 sequences are GTSNPN and SVGIG (reference sequence). V lost 4 bases, J lost 2 bases, and 15 bases lay in between. CDR3 length: 14 amino acids.

This clonotype was seen a handful of times. The chain carries TRBV5-1 and TRBJ2-7; D remains ambiguous. The germline V and J ends were trimmed by 2 bases and 5 bases, with 14 bases remaining between them. CDR3 size: 14 residues. Germline CDR1 SGHRS, CDR2 YFSETQ. As DNA, the CDR3 is TGCGCCAGCAGCTTTCCCGGACCAAGCGACGAGCAGTACTTC. This encodes CASSFPGPSDEQYF.

This rearrangement joins TRBV4-1 to TRBJ2-2; D possibly corresponds to TRBD1 (5 bases). CDR3 length equals 16 residues. Deletions cut 0 bases from V and 0 bases from J, with 8 bases between. Germline V gives CDR1 MGHRA, CDR2 YSYEKL. CDR3 nucleotides: TGCGCCAGCAGCCAAGATCCCAGGGCGAACACCGGGGAGCTGTTTTTT. Translating it yields CASSQDPRANTGELFF.

This clonotype was recorded at least ten times. The rearrangement links TRBV7-6 to TRBJ2-3; D tentatively reads TRBD1 or TRBD2 (5 bases each). This CDR3 contains 16 residues. Trimming pared 2 bases from V and 2 bases from J, leaving 14 bases between. In germline, CDR1 is SGHVS, CDR2 FNYEAQ. The CDR3 nucleotides are TGTGCCAGCAGCTTACGGGACCAACTTCTCACAGATACGCAGTATTTT. Translating it yields CASSLRDQLLTDTQYF. The full variable domain, with the rest looked up from reference TRBV7-6 and TRBJ2-3, is GAGVSQSPRYKVTKRGQDVALRCDPISGHVSLYWYRQALGQGPEFLTYFNYEAQQDKSGLPNDRFSAERPEGSISTLTIQRTEQRDSAMYRCASSLRDQLLTDTQYFGPGTRLTVL.

This clonotype was counted ten times or more. This chain connects TRBV29-1 to TRBJ1-2; D possibly corresponds to TRBD1 (6 bases). Germline CDR1 SQVTM, CDR2 ANQGSEA. CDR3 length: 11 residues. Trimming cost V 6 bases and J 6 bases, with 11 bases left between them. As DNA, the CDR3 is TGCAGCGTCAAGTACAGGGATGGCTACACCTTC. As protein: CSVKYRDGYTF.

This clonotype was seen only a few times. The chain links TRBV7-8 to TRBJ2-3; 11 positions agree with TRBD2. The CDR3 length is 17 residues. Trimming at V came to 0 bases and at J to 4 bases, leaving 6 bases not matched to a gene. Germline-derived CDR1 and CDR2 are SGHVS and FQNEAQ. CDR3 loop: CASSLAPTSGGPDTQYF. The CDR3 bases are TGTGCCAGCAGCTTAGCGCCCACTAGCGGGGGCCCAGATACGCAGTATTTT.

This clonotype was picked up a small number of times. The chain carries TRBV6-5 and TRBJ1-2; maybe TRBD1 (6 bases). CDR1 is MNHEY, CDR2 SVGAGI, per germline. V lost 8 bases and J lost 0, with 16 bases in between. CDR3 length: 15 residues. The DNA of the CDR3 is TGTGCCAGCTTCACGGACAGTCAGACTAACTATGGCTACACCTTC. It is translated as CASFTDSQTNYGYTF.

This rearrangement joins TRBV12-3 or TRBV12-4 to TRBJ2-5; D is possibly TRBD2 (5 bases). The CDR3 totals 13 residues. Trimming stripped 5 bases from V and 5 bases from J, with 12 bases between. The CDR3: CASSTTAVETQYF. The DNA of the CDR3 is TGTGCCAGCAGTACTACAGCGGTTGAGACCCAGTACTTC.

The chain uses TRBV20-1 and TRBJ2-3; 7 nucleotides align to TRBD1. The germline gives CDR1 DFQATT, CDR2 SNEGSKA (reference sequence). CDR3 length: 13 residues. The ends lost 6 bases at V and 6 bases at J; junction bases unmatched: 9. CDR3 nucleotide sequence: TGCAGTGCCCCCGGGACAGTATCCGATACGCAGTATTTT. Translated, it gives CSAPGTVSDTQYF.

The rearrangement links TRBV27 to TRBJ2-7, with D perhaps TRBD1 (5 bases). CDR3 length equals 12 residues. V was shortened by 8 bases and J by 0 bases, with 8 bases between the two germline ends. Germline assignment: CDR1 MNHEY and CDR2 SMNVEV (reference sequence). Here the CDR3 reads CASGAHSYEQYF. The CDR3 DNA reads TGTGCCAGCGGGGCCCACTCCTACGAGCAGTACTTC.

This clonotype was detected a few times. V gene TRBV25-1 combines with J gene TRBJ1-1, with 10 positions matching TRBD1. The CDR3 is made up of 15 amino acids. Unmatched junction bases numbered 6, after V lost 4 bases and J lost 4 bases. Germline V gene sequence: CDR1 MGHDK, CDR2 SYGVNS. The CDR3 is CASSGQGAWGTEAFF. In DNA, the CDR3 is TGTGCCAGCAGTGGACAGGGGGCTTGGGGCACTGAAGCTTTCTTT. Supplemented by reference TRBV25-1 and TRBJ1-1, the full variable domain reads EADIYQTPRYLVIGTGKKITLECSQTMGHDKMYWYQQDPGMELHLIHYSYGVNSTEKGDLSSESTVSRIRTEHFPLTLESARPSHTSQYLCASSGQGAWGTEAFFGQGTRLTVV.

There are a few counts of this clonotype. The V gene is TRBV15, the J gene TRBJ2-2; 7 bases align to TRBD1. The CDR3 contains 14 residues. Germline lookup yields CDR1 LNHNV and CDR2 YYDKDF (reference sequence). Germline trimming cut 4 bases from V and 7 bases from J; bases unmatched to any gene: 6. The CDR3 nucleotides are TGTGCCACCAGCACGACAGGGATGGGCGGGGAGCTGTTTTTT. Protein product: CATSTTGMGGELFF.

This clonotype turned up a few times. The chain links TRBV7-8 to TRBJ2-7; 10 nucleotides line up with TRBD2. V shed 5 bases and J 4 bases; nucleotides not matched to a gene: 8. Looked up from germline, CDR1 is SGHVS and CDR2 is FQNEAQ. The CDR3 consists of 15 residues. The CDR3 here is CASSPLSGGLYEQYF. The CDR3 DNA follows: TGTGCCAGCAGCCCTCTTAGCGGGGGGCTGTACGAGCAGTACTTC.

The chain has TRBV20-1 and TRBJ2-3; the D gene is possibly TRBD2 (6 bases). The CDR3 length is 15 residues. V was clipped by 3 bases and J by 7 bases, with 20 bases between them. Germline CDR1 reads DFQATT; CDR2 reads SNEGSKA (reference sequence). In DNA form, the CDR3 reads TGCAGTGCTAGGCCCAAGACTAGTCCCATACATACGCAGTATTTT. Its protein is CSARPKTSPIHTQYF.

This sequence joins TRBV29-1 and TRBJ1-4; no clear D. This CDR3 has 13 residues. Germline V gene data show CDR1 as SQVTM and CDR2 as ANQGSEA. V was trimmed by 4 bases and J by 5 bases, leaving 11 bases between them. The CDR3 sequence: CSVAGGLNEKLFF. The CDR3, as DNA: TGCAGCGTTGCGGGTGGCCTAAATGAAAAACTGTTTTTT. Variable domain in full (rest from reference TRBV29-1 and TRBJ1-4): SAVISQKPSRDICQRGTSLTIQCQVDSQVTMMFWYRQQPGQSLTLIATANQGSEATYESGFVIDKFPISRPNLTFSTLTVSNMSPEDSSIYLCSVAGGLNEKLFFGSGTQLSVL.

This clonotype was picked up a small number of times. This chain connects TRBV6-2 or TRBV6-3 to TRBJ2-3, with a possible D match to TRBD2 (5 bases). The CDR3 covers 14 residues. The V and J ends lost 2 bases and 4 bases respectively, with 10 bases between them. Germline loops: CDR1 MNHEY, CDR2 SVGEGT. DNA of the CDR3: TGTGCCAGCAGTTACGGCCTAGCCTCAGATACGCAGTATTTT. Its protein is CASSYGLASDTQYF.

This clonotype was counted only a few times. The rearrangement links TRBV9 to TRBJ2-3, with D possibly matching TRBD2 (6 bases). The V and J ends lost 3 bases and 4 bases respectively, with 15 bases between them. There are 15 residues in the CDR3. Germline V gene sequence: CDR1 SGDLS, CDR2 YYNGEE. The CDR3 DNA follows: TGTGCCAGCAGCGCCGGAGGAGGGTTCGCAGATACGCAGTATTTT. As protein: CASSAGGGFADTQYF.

The chain combines TRBV5-1 with TRBJ2-5; D is unresolved. Germline lookup yields CDR1 SGHRS and CDR2 YFSETQ. CDR3 size: 15 residues. V was cut by 1 base and J by 0 bases, with 10 bases left in between. CDR3 loop: CASSLWPGYQETQYF. The CDR3 nucleotides are TGCGCCAGCAGCTTGTGGCCGGGCTACCAAGAGACCCAGTACTTC.

This clonotype was detected a few times. The chain is built from TRBV6-5 and TRBJ2-7; possibly TRBD1 or TRBD2 for D (5 bases each). There are 15 residues in the CDR3. Trimming shortened V by 2 bases and J by 5 bases, and 16 bases separated the two germline ends. CDR1 is MNHEY and CDR2 is SVGAGI in the germline V gene. The CDR3 sequence is CASSYEGRIRDEQYF. The CDR3 DNA is TGTGCCAGCAGTTACGAGGGACGGATTCGGGACGAGCAGTACTTC.

This clonotype was detected only a few times. As DNA, the CDR3 is TGTGCCAGCAGTATGGGACAGGGTACTAACTATGGCTACACCTTC. It specifies CASSMGQGTNYGYTF. J is TRBJ1-2 and V is TRBV27, with 9 bases aligning to TRBD1. The length of the CDR3 is 15 residues. The J segment lost 0 bases and the V segment lost 5 bases, leaving 4 bases of the junction unmatched. Germline-derived CDR1 and CDR2 are MNHEY and SMNVEV (reference sequence).

This clonotype was seen ten or more times. The V gene is TRBV7-9, the J gene TRBJ2-1; no clear D gene. The CDR3 loop spans 13 amino acids. Between the trimmed V and J ends, which lost 3 bases and 6 bases, there was a span of 9 bases. The germline CDR1 and CDR2 sequences are SEHNR and FQNEAQ (reference sequence). The CDR3 reads CASSFPIGNEQFF. CDR3 DNA: TGTGCCAGCAGCTTCCCCATCGGCAATGAGCAGTTCTTC.

The chain recombines TRBV6-2 or TRBV6-3 with TRBJ2-5; tentative D call: TRBD1 (6 bases). CDR1 MNHEY and CDR2 SVGEGT come from the germline V gene. The CDR3 is made up of 18 amino acids. V was shortened by 0 bases and J by 1 base, with 18 bases between the two germline ends. The CDR3 nucleotides are TGTGCCAGCAGTTACTCCGTTGCCCGGACAGACTCCCAAGAGACCCAGTACTTC. It specifies CASSYSVARTDSQETQYF.